The rows below give T cell receptor beta chains drawn from one sample of a study of T-cell memory formation after mild COVID-19. A single record per CDR3 protein comes from TCRdb applying MiXCR to the 5' RACE reads. The table lists 200,000 or so distinct CDR3 sequences, 9.5% to 10% of them singletons. The sequenced material came from PBMCs or a T cell subset sorted from them (not recorded which). Receptors were obtained from a man aged 18 to 35 who had mild COVID-19 (a few samples of this study predate the infection). Cell type and time point are not known. The CDR3 runs from the conserved cysteine through the conserved F or W. The order of the fields is V gene, J gene, clone size, D gene, CDR3 DNA, CDR3 protein. D genes are given only for firm matches. A row's size may be missing; if present it is once, few, many or a size class.

TRBV7-2,TRBJ1-1,few,.,TGTGCCAGCAGCTTAGCGGGGCCTGGGGGTGAAGCTTTCTTT,CASSLAGPGGEAFF
TRBV6-2/TRBV6-3,TRBJ2-3,few,.,TGTGCCAGCAACCTGGAGGGGGGCCCAGATACGCAGTATTTT,CASNLEGGPDTQYF
TRBV4-3,TRBJ1-4,many,.,TGCGCCAGCAGCCAAGATAGGGGAAAACTGTTTTTT,CASSQDRGKLFF
TRBV5-1,TRBJ2-4,.,TRBD1,TGCGCCAGCAGCTTGGGAGACAGGGAACAAAACATTCAGTACTTC,CASSLGDREQNIQYF
TRBV7-6,TRBJ2-3,.,TRBD2,TGTGCCAGCAGCTTAGCGTTACTAGCGGGGGGCACAGATACGCAGTATTTT,CASSLALLAGGTDTQYF
TRBV7-3,TRBJ1-1,many,TRBD1,TGTGCCAGCAGCTTAGCACAGGGGGCGGAAGCTTTCTTT,CASSLAQGAEAFF
TRBV18,TRBJ2-5,few,TRBD1,TGTGCCAGCTCACCACTTGCCGGGACAGACCAAGAGACCCAGTACTTC,CASSPLAGTDQETQYF
TRBV5-1,TRBJ2-2,.,TRBD2,TGCGCCAGCAGCAAGCGGGGGGCCGAAAACACCGGGGAGCTGTTTTTT,CASSKRGAENTGELFF
TRBV5-1,TRBJ1-1,few,.,TGCGCCAGCAGCTTCGCAAGGGAGTCTGAAGCTTTCTTT,CASSFARESEAFF
TRBV29-1,TRBJ1-1,.,.,TGCAGCGTTGTTGAGGGTTTCTTT,CSVVEGFF
TRBV29-1,TRBJ2-1,many,.,TGCAGCGTTGGGCCAACGGGGGACAAACAGTTCTTC,CSVGPTGDKQFF
TRBV5-1,TRBJ2-7,.,TRBD1,TGCGCCAGCAGCTTGGGGGGGACAGACGCCGCCTACGAGCAGTACTTC,CASSLGGTDAAYEQYF
TRBV7-9,TRBJ2-7,.,TRBD1,TGTGCCAGCAGCTCAACAGGGGACGAGCAGTACTTC,CASSSTGDEQYF
TRBV12-3/TRBV12-4,TRBJ1-2,once,.,TGTGCCAGCAGACCATGGGACCCCCTCTATGGCTACACCTTC,CASRPWDPLYGYTF
TRBV24-1,TRBJ2-2,few,.,TGTGCCACCAAGGAGGGGGGGAACACCGGGGAGCTGTTTTTT,CATKEGGNTGELFF
TRBV2,TRBJ1-1,.,TRBD1,TGTGCCAGCAGTGCAGGACTCTGGACAGGATTCGCTGAAGCTTTCTTT,CASSAGLWTGFAEAFF
TRBV7-2,TRBJ2-2,few,.,TGTGCCAGCAGCTTAAATGCCGGGACATCGAACACCGGGGAGCTGTTTTTT,CASSLNAGTSNTGELFF
TRBV2,TRBJ1-1,few,.,TGTGCCAGCAAAGAAGGGCTCGGGGCTTTCTTT,CASKEGLGAFF
TRBV28,TRBJ1-1,.,.,TGTGCCAGCAGTTTTCCCGGGAACACTGAAGCTTTCTTT,CASSFPGNTEAFF
TRBV11-1,TRBJ2-1,.,TRBD1,TGTGCCAGCAGCTTGACAGGGGGCCCCTACAATGAGCAGTTCTTC,CASSLTGGPYNEQFF
TRBV5-6,TRBJ2-5,few,.,TGTGCCAGCAGGACCTATAGGGGCTTCCAAGAGACCCAGTACTTC,CASRTYRGFQETQYF
TRBV11-2,TRBJ2-5,.,.,TGTGCCAGCAGCCGGGGACTTCGCGGGTTCCAAGAGACCCAGTACTTC,CASSRGLRGFQETQYF
TRBV7-9,TRBJ2-7,many,.,TGTGCCAGCAGCCTCAGGGGCCACGAGCAGTACTTC,CASSLRGHEQYF
TRBV29-1,TRBJ1-1,.,.,TGCAGCGTCCCGTCCGGGAGGGGGAACACTGAAGCTTTCTTT,CSVPSGRGNTEAFF
TRBV7-3,TRBJ2-5,.,.,TGTGCCGGTCGAGGGGCCCAAGAGACCCAGTACTTC,CAGRGAQETQYF
TRBV5-4,TRBJ2-1,few,.,TGTGCCAGCACAAATGCGGGGTCCCATGAGCAGTTCTTC,CASTNAGSHEQFF
TRBV5-1,TRBJ1-2,.,.,TGCGCCAGTCAAGGGGGAGCTAACTATGGCTACACCTTC,CASQGGANYGYTF